One and the same sample provided the 8 T cell receptor beta chains below, sequenced in a study of shared clonotypes between healthy human individuals. TCRdb's table, derived via immunoSEQ multiplex PCR, lists solely in-frame clones and lacks some. The profile covers 1,400,000 or so clones, with approximately 98.5% appearing a single time and around 0.33% taken by the ten largest. Specimen: naive CD4+ T cells sorted from blood. Subset noted: CD45RA+ positively selected. The receptor set was obtained from a man aged 25 to 40 in good health.

This chain joins TRBV2 and TRBJ2-3, with 10 bases matching TRBD2. The germline gives CDR1 SNHLY, CDR2 FYNNEI. Germline trimming cut 6 bases from V and 12 bases from J; bases unmatched to any gene: 12. CDR3 length: 14 residues. CDR3 residues: CASRPAGGPPSQYF. The CDR3 nucleotides read TGTGCCAGCAGGCCAGCGGGAGGGCCCCCTAGTCAGTATTTT.

The genes are TRBV9 and TRBJ1-1; D is uncertain. The CDR3 contains 14 residues. Trimming cost V 0 bases and J 1 base, with 7 bases left between them. Germline loops: CDR1 SGDLS, CDR2 YYNGEE. The CDR3 here is CASSVDWGNTEAFF. The CDR3 DNA follows: TGTGCCAGCAGCGTAGACTGGGGGAACACTGAAGCTTTCTTT.

This chain joins TRBV27 and TRBJ1-4; TRBD1 aligns across 11 bases. The V segment lost 4 bases and the J segment 7 bases; nucleotides outside the gene matches: 8. The V gene's germline CDR1 is MNHEY and CDR2 SMNVEV (reference sequence). The CDR3 is 16 residues long. DNA for the CDR3: TGTGCCAGCAGTTCCCAGGGACAGGGGGGGCGTGAAAAACTGTTTTTT. This translates into CASSSQGQGGREKLFF.

The V gene is TRBV13, the J gene TRBJ1-2; tentative D call: TRBD1 (6 bases). V was pared by 6 bases and J by 4 bases, with 15 bases between. The CDR3 has 14 residues. Germline V gives CDR1 PRHDT, CDR2 FYEKMQ (reference sequence). The CDR3 coding sequence is TGTGCCAGCAGGCTTGGGGGCAGTATCTATGGCTACACCTTC. This translates into CASRLGGSIYGYTF.

The chain joins TRBV18 to TRBJ1-1; tentatively, D is TRBD1 (5 bases). The CDR3 totals 16 residues. Trimming cost V 4 bases and J 4 bases, with 19 bases left between them. CDR1 and CDR2 (germline): KGHSH, LQKENI. The CDR3 loop reads CASSLLGQGGSTEAFF. CDR3 bases: TGTGCCAGCTCACTACTGGGGCAGGGCGGGAGCACTGAAGCTTTCTTT.

Only one count was recorded for this clone. The DNA of the CDR3 is TGTGCCGCTATTCTTTGGTCTAGCACGAAGACCCAGTACTTC. Translation gives CAAILWSSTKTQYF. V usage is TRBV10-3 and J usage is TRBJ2-5; a weak D match, TRBD2 (5 bases). The germline gives CDR1 ENHRY, CDR2 SYGVKD. Trimming pared 11 bases from V and 6 bases from J, leaving 22 bases between. This CDR3 is built from 14 residues.

V and J are TRBV18 and TRBJ1-1; possibly TRBD1 for D (6 bases). Deletions cut 3 bases from V and 6 bases from J, with 11 bases between. CDR3 length: 13 residues. Germline V gene lookup returns CDR1 KGHSH and CDR2 LQKENI. For the CDR3, the DNA is TGTGCCAGCTCACCTAAAGAGGGGGCTGAAGCTTTCTTT. Its translation: CASSPKEGAEAFF.

Comment on this clone: The identical CDR3 is also encoded by other nucleotide sequences in the sample. The rearrangement joins TRBV5-1 to TRBJ2-1, with D unclear. The V gene's germline CDR1 is SGHRS and CDR2 YFSETQ. The length of the CDR3 is 15 residues. With 4 bases removed from V and 0 bases from J, the gap between germline ends came to 11 bases. The CDR3 DNA reads TGCGCCAGCAGCCCTCAGACAAACTCCTACAATGAGCAGTTCTTC. Protein: CASSPQTNSYNEQFF.